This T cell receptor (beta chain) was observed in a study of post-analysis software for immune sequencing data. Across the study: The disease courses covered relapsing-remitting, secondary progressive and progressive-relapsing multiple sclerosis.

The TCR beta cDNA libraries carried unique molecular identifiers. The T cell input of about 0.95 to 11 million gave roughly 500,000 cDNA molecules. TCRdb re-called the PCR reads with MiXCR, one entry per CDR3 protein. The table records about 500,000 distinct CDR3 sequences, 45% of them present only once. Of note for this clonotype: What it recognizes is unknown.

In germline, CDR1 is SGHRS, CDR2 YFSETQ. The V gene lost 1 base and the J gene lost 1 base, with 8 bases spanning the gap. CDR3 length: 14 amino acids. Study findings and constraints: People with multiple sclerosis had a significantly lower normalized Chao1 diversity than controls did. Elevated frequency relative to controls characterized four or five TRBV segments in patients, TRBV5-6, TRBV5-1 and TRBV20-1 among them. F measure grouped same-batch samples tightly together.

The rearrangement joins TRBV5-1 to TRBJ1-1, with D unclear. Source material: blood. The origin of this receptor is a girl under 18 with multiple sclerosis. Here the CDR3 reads CASSLLTENTEAFF. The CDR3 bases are TGCGCCAGCAGCTTGCTAACAGAGAACACTGAAGCTTTCTTT.